This entry is about one T cell receptor beta chain. The V gene end was trimmed by 4 bases and the J gene end by 9 bases; junction bases not matched to a gene: 2. Germline lookup yields CDR1 LGHDT and CDR2 YNNKEL (reference sequence). This CDR3 spans 12 amino acids. The data belong to a study of blood T cell repertoires in COVID-19. Looking at the study overall: COVID-19 samples collected from the United States, Italy and Spain covered acute and convalescent phases. Sample material is recorded as cDNA or gDNA derived from T cells, B-cell-depleted T cells, or PBMCs.

Authors' methods: Estimation of nucleated cell counts relied on the amplification of reference gene primers. Repertoires were generated with immunoSEQ multiplex PCR, while TCRdb's copy carries only in-frame clones and drops some. V, J and clone size are those of that table, while D and trimming were read from the DNA. This sample has 380,000 or so clones, with approximately 77% found just once. This sequence was found in a human donor with acute or convalescent COVID-19. The donor label of this sample is uncertain. The rearrangement links TRBV3-1 (or the pseudogene TRBV3-2) to TRBJ1-3; 8 bases are shared with TRBD1. Material: peripheral blood. CDR3 coding DNA: TGTGCCAGCAGCCCCCAGGGGGCCACCATATATTTT. Translation gives CASSPQGATIYF.